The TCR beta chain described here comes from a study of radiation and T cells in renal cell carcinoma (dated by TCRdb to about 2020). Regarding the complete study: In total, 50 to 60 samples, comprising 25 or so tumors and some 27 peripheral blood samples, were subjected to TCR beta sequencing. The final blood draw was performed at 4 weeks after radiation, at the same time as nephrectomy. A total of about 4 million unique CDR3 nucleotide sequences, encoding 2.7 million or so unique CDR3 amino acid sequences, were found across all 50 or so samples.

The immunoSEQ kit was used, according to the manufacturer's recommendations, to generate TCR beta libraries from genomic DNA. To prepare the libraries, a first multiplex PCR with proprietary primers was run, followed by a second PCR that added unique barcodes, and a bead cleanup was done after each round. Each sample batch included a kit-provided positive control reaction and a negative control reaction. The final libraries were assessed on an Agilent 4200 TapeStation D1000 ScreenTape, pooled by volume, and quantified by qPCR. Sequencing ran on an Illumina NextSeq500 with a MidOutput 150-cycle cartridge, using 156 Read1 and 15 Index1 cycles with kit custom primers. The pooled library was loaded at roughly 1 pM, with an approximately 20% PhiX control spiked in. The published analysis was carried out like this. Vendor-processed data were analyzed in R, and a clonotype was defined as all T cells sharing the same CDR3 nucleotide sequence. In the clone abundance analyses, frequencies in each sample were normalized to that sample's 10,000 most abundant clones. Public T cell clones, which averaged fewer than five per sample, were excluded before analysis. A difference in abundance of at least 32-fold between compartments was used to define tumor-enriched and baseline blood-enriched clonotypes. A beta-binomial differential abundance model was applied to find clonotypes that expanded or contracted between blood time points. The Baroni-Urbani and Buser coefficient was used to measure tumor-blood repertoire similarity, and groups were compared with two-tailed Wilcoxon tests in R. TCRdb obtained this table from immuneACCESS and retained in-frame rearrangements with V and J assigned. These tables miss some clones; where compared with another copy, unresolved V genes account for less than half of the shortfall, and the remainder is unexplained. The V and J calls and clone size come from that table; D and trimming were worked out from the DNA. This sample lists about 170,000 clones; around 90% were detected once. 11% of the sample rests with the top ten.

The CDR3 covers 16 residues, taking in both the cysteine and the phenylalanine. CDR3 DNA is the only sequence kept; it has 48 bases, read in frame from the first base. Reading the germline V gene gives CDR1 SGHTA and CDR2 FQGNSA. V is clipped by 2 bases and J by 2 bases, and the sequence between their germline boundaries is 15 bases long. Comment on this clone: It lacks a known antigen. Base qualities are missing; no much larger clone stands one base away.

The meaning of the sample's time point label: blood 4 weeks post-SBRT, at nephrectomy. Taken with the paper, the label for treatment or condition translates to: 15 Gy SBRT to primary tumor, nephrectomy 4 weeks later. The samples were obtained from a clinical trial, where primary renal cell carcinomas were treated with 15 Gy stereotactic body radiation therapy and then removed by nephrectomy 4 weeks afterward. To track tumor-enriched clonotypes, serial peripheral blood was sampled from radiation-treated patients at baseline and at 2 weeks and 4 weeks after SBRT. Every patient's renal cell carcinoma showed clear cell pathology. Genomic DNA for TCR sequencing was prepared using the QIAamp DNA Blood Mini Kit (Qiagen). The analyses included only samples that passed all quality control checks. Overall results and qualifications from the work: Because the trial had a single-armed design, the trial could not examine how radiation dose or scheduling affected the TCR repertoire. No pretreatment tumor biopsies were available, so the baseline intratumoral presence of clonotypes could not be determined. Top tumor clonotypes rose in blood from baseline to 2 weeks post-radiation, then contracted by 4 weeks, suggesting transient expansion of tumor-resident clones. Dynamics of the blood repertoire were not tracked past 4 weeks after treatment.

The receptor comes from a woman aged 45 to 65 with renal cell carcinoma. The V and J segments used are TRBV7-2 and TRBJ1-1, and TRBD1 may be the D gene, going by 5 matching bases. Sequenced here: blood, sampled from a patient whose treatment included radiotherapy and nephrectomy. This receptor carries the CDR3 CASSLPEQETNTEAFF. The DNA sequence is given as TGTGCCAGCAGCTTACCCGAACAGGAGACCAACACTGAAGCTTTCTTT.